This paragraph covers one T cell receptor (beta chain) sequence. The antigen is undetermined. With 4 bases removed from V and 5 bases from J, the gap between germline ends came to 13 bases. The CDR3 spans 14 residues. In germline, CDR1 is SGDLS, CDR2 YYNGEE. Primers included in the PCR were 60 Vbeta and 13 Jbeta primers. Clones were read by immunoSEQ multiplex PCR, and TCRdb kept only the in-frame ones, dropping some. Of about 160,000 clones in the sample, over 75% were seen once. The data were obtained in a study of cytomegalovirus exposure and HLA in healthy donors. Across the study: An early release of data contained tens of millions of unique TCRs, which came from HLA-typed donors. Clustering assigned approximately 78% of the approximately 400 genotyped donors to the Caucasian-associated ancestry cluster. Study conclusions and caveats: CMV serostatus was the only immune exposure information that was available. Diagnosis of cytomegalovirus status made by the classifier reportedly showed high specificity and sensitivity.

The TCR originated in a woman aged 50 to 65 in good health and CMV-seropositive. This rearrangement joins TRBV9 to TRBJ2-1; a weak D match, TRBD2 (5 bases). Sequencing input: PBMCs. The CDR3, as DNA: TGTGCCAGCAGCCCCTTCCGAGCGGACAATGAGCAGTTCTTC. This sequence encodes CASSPFRADNEQFF. Full variable domain (remainder filled in from reference TRBV9 and TRBJ2-1): DSGVTQTPKHLITATGQRVTLRCSPRSGDLSVYWYQQSLDQGLQFLIQYYNGEERAKGNILERFSAQQFPDLHSELNLSSLELGDSALYFCASSPFRADNEQFFGPGTRLTVL.